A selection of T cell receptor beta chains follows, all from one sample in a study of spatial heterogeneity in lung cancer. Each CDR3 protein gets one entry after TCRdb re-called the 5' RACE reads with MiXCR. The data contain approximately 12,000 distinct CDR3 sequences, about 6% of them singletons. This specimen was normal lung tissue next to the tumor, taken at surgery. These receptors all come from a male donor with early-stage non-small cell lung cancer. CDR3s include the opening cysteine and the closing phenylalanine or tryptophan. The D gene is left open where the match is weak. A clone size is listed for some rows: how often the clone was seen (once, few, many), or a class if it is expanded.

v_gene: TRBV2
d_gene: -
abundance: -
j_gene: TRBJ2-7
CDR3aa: CASSEGGSEQYF
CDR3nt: TGTGCCAGCAGTGAAGGGGGCAGCGAGCAGTACTTC

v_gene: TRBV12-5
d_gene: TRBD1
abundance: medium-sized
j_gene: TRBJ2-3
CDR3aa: CASGLGQGSTDTQYF
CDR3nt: TGTGCTAGTGGTTTAGGACAGGGAAGCACAGATACGCAGTATTTT

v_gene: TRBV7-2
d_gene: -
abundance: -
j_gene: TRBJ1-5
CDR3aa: CASSPSALNQPQHF
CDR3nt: TGTGCCAGCAGTCCCTCCGCCCTCAATCAGCCCCAGCATTTT

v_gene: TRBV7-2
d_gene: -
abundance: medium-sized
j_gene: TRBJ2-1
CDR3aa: CASSLGLYNEQFF
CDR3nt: TGTGCCAGCAGCTTAGGGCTGTACAATGAGCAGTTCTTC

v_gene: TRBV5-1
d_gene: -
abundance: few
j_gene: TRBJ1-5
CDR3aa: CASSLDPNNQPQHF
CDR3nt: TGCGCCAGCAGCTTGGACCCAAACAATCAGCCCCAGCATTTT

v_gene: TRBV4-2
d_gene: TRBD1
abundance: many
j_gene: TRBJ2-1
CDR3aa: CASSQGGTGDEQFF
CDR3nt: TGTGCCAGCAGCCAAGGGGGGACAGGGGATGAGCAGTTCTTC

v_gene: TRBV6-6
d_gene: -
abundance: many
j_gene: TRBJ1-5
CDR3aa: CASIPGPLGSQPQHF
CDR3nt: TGTGCCAGCATTCCGGGACCCCTGGGTTCTCAGCCCCAGCATTTT

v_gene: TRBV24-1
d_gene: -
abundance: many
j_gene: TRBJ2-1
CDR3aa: CATSLGSSNEQFF
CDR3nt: TGTGCCACCAGTCTTGGCTCCTCCAATGAGCAGTTCTTC

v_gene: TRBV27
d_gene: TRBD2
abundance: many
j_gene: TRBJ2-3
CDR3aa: CASGLAENTQYF
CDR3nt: TGTGCCAGCGGACTAGCGGAGAATACGCAGTATTTT

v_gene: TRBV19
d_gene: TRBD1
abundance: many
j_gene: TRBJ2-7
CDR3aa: CASSTPGTAKQYF
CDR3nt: TGTGCCAGTAGTACCCCCGGGACAGCTAAGCAGTACTTC

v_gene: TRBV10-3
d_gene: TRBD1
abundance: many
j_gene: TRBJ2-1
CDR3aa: CAIRQGEGDYNEQFF
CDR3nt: TGTGCCATTCGACAGGGTGAAGGCGACTACAATGAGCAGTTCTTC

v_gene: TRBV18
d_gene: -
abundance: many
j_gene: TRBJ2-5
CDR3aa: CASSPSIGDGQETQYF
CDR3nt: TGTGCCAGCTCACCCTCCATCGGGGACGGCCAAGAGACCCAGTACTTC

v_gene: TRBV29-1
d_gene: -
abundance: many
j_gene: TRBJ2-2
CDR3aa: CSVEPANTGELFF
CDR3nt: TGCAGCGTTGAGCCAGCGAACACCGGGGAGCTGTTTTTT

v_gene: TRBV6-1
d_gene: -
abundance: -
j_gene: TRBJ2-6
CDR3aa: CASRQDGAGANVLTF
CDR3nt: TGTGCCAGCAGACAGGACGGGGCTGGGGCCAACGTCCTGACTTTC

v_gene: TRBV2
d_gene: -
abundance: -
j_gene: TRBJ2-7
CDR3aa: CVSSGPGALGEQYF
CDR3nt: TGTGTCAGCAGTGGGCCGGGGGCACTAGGAGAGCAGTACTTC

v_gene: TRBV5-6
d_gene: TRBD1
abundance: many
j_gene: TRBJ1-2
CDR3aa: CASSRGQAFAFYGYTF
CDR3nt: TGTGCCAGCAGTCGGGGACAGGCGTTTGCATTCTATGGCTACACCTTC

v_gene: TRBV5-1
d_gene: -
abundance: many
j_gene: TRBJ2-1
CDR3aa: CASSLEESEQFF
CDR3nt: TGCGCCAGCAGCTTGGAGGAGAGTGAGCAGTTCTTC

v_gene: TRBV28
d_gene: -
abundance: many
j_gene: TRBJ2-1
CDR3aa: CASGRSYNEQFF
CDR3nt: TGTGCCAGTGGGAGGTCTTACAATGAGCAGTTCTTC

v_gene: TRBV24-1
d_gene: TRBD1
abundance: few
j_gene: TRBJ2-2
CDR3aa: CATSVDGQGGLFF
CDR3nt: TGTGCCACCAGTGTCGACGGACAGGGCGGGCTGTTTTTT

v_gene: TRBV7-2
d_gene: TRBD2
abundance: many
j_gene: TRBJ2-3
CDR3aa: CASSPRASGSSDTQYF
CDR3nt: TGTGCCAGCAGCCCCCGGGCTAGCGGGAGTTCAGATACGCAGTATTTT

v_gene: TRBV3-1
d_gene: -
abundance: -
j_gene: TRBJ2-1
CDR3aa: CASSQESAGNSYNEQFF
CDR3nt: TGTGCCAGCAGCCAAGAGTCTGCGGGCAACTCCTACAATGAGCAGTTCTTC

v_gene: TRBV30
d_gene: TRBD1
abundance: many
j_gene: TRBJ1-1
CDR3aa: CAWSDRQGFTEAFF
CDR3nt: TGTGCCTGGAGTGATCGACAGGGGTTCACTGAAGCTTTCTTT

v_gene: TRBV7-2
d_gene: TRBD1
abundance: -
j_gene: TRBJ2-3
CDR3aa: CASSHGTGATDTQYF
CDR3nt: TGTGCCAGCAGCCACGGGACAGGGGCCACAGATACGCAGTATTTT

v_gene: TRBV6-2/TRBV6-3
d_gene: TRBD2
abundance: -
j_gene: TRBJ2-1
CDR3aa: CASSYALAELYNEQFF
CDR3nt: TGTGCCAGCAGTTACGCACTAGCGGAGCTGTACAATGAGCAGTTCTTC

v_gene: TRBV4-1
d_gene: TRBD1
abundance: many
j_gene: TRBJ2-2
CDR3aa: CASSFPGGLSTGELFF
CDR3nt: TGCGCCAGCAGCTTTCCAGGGGGCTTGTCCACCGGGGAGCTGTTTTTT

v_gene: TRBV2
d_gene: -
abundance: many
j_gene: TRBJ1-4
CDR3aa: CASSDRLGIEKLFF
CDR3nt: TGTGCCAGCAGCGACAGGTTGGGGATTGAAAAACTGTTTTTT

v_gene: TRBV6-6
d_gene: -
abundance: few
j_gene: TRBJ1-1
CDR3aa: CASSYPPHTEAFF
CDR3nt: TGTGCCAGCAGTTACCCGCCCCACACTGAAGCTTTCTTT

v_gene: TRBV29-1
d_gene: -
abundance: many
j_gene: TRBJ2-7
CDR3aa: CSVHGPGSEQYF
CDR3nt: TGCAGCGTCCATGGACCGGGAAGCGAGCAGTACTTC

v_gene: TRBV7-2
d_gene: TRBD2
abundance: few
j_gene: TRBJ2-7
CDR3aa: CASLPGGIRSVQYF
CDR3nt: TGTGCCAGCCTCCCGGGGGGGATTAGGTCTGTGCAGTACTTC

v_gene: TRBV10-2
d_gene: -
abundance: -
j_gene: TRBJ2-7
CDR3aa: CASSEWAIDEQYF
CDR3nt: TGCGCCAGCAGTGAGTGGGCCATCGACGAGCAGTACTTC

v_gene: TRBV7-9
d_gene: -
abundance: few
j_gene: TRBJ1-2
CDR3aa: CASSLAVDGGYGYTF
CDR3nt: TGTGCCAGCAGCTTAGCGGTCGACGGTGGCTATGGCTACACCTTC

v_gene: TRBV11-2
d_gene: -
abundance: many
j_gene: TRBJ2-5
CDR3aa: CASSLGGQETQYF
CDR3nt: TGTGCCAGCAGCTTGGGCGGACAAGAGACCCAGTACTTC

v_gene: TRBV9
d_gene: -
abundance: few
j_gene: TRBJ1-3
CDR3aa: CASSVTGGSSGNTIYF
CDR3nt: TGTGCCAGCAGCGTTACTGGGGGCTCCTCTGGAAACACCATATATTTT